Listed below are T cell receptor beta chains from one sample, sequenced in a study of TIL therapy for anti-PD-1-resistant metastatic lung cancer. Method: immunoSEQ multiplex PCR; TCRdb's copy keeps in-frame clones and lacks some. This sample carries 45,000 to 60,000 clones, over 65% of them seen once, and the ten largest clones take approximately 5.6%. The sample consisted of tumor tissue, taken at baseline. The receptor set was obtained from a person between 25 and 80 years old with non-small cell lung cancer. The CDR3 runs from the conserved cysteine through the conserved F or W. A D gene is named only where the DNA matches it firmly. Part of the rows lack a size; the others show once, few, many or a class for expanded clones.

clone size,V gene,D gene,J gene,CDR3 protein,CDR3 DNA
-,TRBV11-2,-,TRBJ2-5,CASSASGLGETQYF,TGTGCCAGCAGTGCTAGTGGGCTGGGAGAGACCCAGTACTTC
-,TRBV6-5,-,TRBJ2-5,CASSFGGEETQYF,TGTGCCAGCAGTTTCGGAGGGGAAGAGACCCAGTACTTC
-,TRBV11-3,-,TRBJ2-2,CASSLGGHFTGELFF,TGTGCCAGCAGCTTAGGGGGGCATTTCACCGGGGAGCTGTTTTTT
once,TRBV27,-,TRBJ1-2,CASSFGGIGYGYTF,TGTGCCAGCAGTTTTGGAGGGATCGGCTATGGCTACACCTTC
-,TRBV6-4,-,TRBJ1-2,CASSDSGLGPRYGYTF,TGTGCCAGCAGTGACTCGGGCCTAGGACCCCGATATGGCTACACCTTC
-,TRBV7-9,TRBD1,TRBJ1-5,CASSFGQGVGGQPQHF,TGTGCCAGCAGCTTCGGACAGGGGGTAGGCGGGCAGCCCCAGCATTTT
few,TRBV5-1,-,TRBJ1-6,CASSLRDRDPSSPLHF,TGCGCCAGCAGCCTGCGGGACCGGGACCCTAGTTCACCCCTCCACTTT
once,TRBV19,-,TRBJ1-2,CASSSPGQRGYTF,TGTGCCAGTAGTTCTCCGGGCCAGCGGGGCTACACCTTC
-,TRBV19,-,TRBJ1-1,CASMGQGGNTEAFF,TGTGCCAGTATGGGGCAGGGAGGGAACACTGAAGCTTTCTTT
-,TRBV28,-,TRBJ2-2,CASSLKGRGVNTGELFF,TGTGCCAGCAGTCTAAAGGGCAGGGGGGTAAACACCGGGGAGCTGTTTTTT
-,TRBV18,-,TRBJ2-7,CASSPDAGREQYF,TGTGCCAGCTCACCAGACGCAGGGCGCGAGCAGTACTTC
few,TRBV10-3,-,TRBJ2-5,CAISEGGRVGETQYF,TGTGCCATCAGTGAGGGTGGCAGGGTAGGGGAGACCCAGTACTTC
-,TRBV7-9,TRBD1,TRBJ1-1,CASSQGQGDTEAFF,TGTGCCAGCAGCCAAGGACAGGGGGACACTGAAGCTTTCTTT
-,TRBV9,-,TRBJ1-2,CASSEGLRSGYTF,TGTGCCAGCAGCGAGGGACTTCGTAGTGGCTACACCTTC
many,TRBV5-5,-,TRBJ1-1,CASSLAVGRYTEAFF,TGTGCCAGCAGCTTGGCTGTAGGGCGGTACACTGAAGCTTTCTTT
-,TRBV6-5,TRBD1,TRBJ1-4,CASSWDRNEKLFF,TGTGCCAGCAGTTGGGACAGAAATGAAAAACTGTTTTTT
-,TRBV28,-,TRBJ1-1,CASPPRSGRRGEAFF,TGTGCCAGCCCTCCGCGGTCGGGGCGACGTGGAGAAGCTTTCTTT
-,TRBV27,TRBD2,TRBJ2-7,CASSLGTSAIYEQYF,TGTGCCAGCAGTTTAGGGACTAGCGCTATATACGAGCAGTACTTC